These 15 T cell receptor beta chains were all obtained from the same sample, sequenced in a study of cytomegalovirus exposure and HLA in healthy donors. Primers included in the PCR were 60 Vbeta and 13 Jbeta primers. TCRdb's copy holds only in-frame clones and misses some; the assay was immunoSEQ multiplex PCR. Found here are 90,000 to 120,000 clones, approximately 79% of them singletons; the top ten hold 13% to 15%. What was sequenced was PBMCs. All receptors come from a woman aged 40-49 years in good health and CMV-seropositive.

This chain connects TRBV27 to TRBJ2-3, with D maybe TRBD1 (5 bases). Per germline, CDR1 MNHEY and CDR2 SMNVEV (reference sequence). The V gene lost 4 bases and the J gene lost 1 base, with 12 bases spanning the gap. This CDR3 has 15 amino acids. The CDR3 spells CASSSRTPRTDTQYF. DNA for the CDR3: TGTGCCAGCAGTTCGCGGACACCTCGCACAGATACGCAGTATTTT.

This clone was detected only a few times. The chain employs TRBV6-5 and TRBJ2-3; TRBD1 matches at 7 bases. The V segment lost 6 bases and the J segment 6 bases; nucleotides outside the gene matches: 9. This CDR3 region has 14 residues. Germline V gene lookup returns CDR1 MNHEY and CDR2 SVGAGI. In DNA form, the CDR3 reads TGTGCCAGCAGGAAGACAGGGACAACCGATACGCAGTATTTT. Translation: CASRKTGTTDTQYF.

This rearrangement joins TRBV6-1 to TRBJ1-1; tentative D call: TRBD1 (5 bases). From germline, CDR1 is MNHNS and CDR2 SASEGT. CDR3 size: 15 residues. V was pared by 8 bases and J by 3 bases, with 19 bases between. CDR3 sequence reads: CASRPARGTYTEAFF. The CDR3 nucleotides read TGTGCCAGCCGTCCGGCCCGGGGGACCTACACTGAAGCTTTCTTT.

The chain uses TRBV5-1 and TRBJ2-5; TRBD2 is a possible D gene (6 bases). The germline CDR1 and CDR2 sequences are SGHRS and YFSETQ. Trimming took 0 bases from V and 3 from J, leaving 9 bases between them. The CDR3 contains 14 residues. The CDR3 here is CASSLGGVKETQYF. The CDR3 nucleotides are TGCGCCAGCAGCTTGGGGGGGGTTAAAGAGACCCAGTACTTC.

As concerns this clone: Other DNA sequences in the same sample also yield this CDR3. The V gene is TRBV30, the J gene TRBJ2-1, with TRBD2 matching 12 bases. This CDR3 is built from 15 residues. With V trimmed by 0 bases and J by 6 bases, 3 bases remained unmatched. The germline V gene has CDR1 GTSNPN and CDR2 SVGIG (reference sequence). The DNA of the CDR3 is TGTGCCTGGAGTGTAGGACTAGCGGGGCGCAATGAGCAGTTCTTC. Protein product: CAWSVGLAGRNEQFF.

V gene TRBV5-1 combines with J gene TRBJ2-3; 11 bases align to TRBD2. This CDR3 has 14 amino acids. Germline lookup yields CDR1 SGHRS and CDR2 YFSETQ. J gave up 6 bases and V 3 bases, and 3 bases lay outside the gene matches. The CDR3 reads CASSYGTSGDTQYF. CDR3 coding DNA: TGCGCCAGCAGCTACGGGACTAGCGGCGATACGCAGTATTTT. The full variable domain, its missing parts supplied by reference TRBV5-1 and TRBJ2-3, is KAGVTQTPRYLIKTRGQQVTLSCSPISGHRSVSWYQQTPGQGLQFLFEYFSETQRNKGNFPGRFSGRQFSNSRSEMNVSTLELGDSALYLCASSYGTSGDTQYFGPGTRLTVL.

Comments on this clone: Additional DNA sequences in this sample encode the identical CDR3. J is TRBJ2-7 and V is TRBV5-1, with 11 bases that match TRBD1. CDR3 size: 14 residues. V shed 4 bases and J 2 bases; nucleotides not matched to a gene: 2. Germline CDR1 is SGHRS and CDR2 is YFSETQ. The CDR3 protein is CASSPGQGAYEQYF. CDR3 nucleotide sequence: TGCGCCAGCAGCCCGGGACAGGGGGCCTACGAGCAGTACTTC.

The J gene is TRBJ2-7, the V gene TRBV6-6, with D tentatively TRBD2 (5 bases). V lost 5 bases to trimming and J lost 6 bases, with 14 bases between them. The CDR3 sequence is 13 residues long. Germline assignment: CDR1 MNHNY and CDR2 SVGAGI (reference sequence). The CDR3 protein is CASSPPLVPEQYF. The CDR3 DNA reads TGTGCCAGCAGTCCTCCACTAGTCCCCGAGCAGTACTTC.

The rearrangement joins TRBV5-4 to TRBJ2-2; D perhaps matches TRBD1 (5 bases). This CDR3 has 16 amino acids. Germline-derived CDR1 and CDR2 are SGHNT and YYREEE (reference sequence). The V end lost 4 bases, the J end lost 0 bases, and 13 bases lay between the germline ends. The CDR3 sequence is CASSPTATSNTGELFF. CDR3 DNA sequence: TGTGCCAGCAGCCCGACAGCTACCTCGAACACCGGGGAGCTGTTTTTT. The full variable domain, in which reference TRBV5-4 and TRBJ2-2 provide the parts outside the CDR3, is ETGVTQSPTHLIKTRGQQVTLRCSSQSGHNTVSWYQQALGQGPQFIFQYYREEENGRGNFPPRFSGLQFPNYSSELNVNALELDDSALYLCASSPTATSNTGELFFGEGSRLTVL.

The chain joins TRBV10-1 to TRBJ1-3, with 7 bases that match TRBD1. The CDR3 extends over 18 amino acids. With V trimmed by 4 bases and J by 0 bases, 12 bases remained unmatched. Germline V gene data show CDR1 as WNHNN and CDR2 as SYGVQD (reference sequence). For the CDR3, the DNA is TGCGCCAGCAGTGGATTAGGGGACAGCCCCAGCTCTGGAAACACCATATATTTT. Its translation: CASSGLGDSPSSGNTIYF.

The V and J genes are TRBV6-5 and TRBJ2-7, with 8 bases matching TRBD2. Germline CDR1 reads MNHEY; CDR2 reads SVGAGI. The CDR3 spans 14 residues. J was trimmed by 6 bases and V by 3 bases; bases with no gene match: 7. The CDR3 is CASSYAGTRTEQYF. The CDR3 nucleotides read TGTGCCAGCAGTTATGCGGGGACTAGGACCGAGCAGTACTTC.

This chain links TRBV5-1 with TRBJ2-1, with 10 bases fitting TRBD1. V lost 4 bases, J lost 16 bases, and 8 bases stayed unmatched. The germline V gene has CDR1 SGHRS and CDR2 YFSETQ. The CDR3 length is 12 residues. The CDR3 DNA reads TGCGCCAGCAGCCCTGGAGCGACAGGGGGCTTCTTC. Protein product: CASSPGATGGFF.

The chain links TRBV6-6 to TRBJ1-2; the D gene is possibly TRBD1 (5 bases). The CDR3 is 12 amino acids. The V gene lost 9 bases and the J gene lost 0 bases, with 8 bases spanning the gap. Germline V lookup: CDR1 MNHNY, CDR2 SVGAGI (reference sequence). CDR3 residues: CASATANYGYTF. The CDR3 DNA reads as TGTGCCAGTGCGACAGCTAACTATGGCTACACCTTC.

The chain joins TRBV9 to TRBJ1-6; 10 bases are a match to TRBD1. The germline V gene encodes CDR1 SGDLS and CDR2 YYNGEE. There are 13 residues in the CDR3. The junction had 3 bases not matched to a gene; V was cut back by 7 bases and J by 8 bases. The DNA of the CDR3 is TGTGCCAGCGACAGGGGGCAAGATTCACCCCTCCACTTT. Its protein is CASDRGQDSPLHF.

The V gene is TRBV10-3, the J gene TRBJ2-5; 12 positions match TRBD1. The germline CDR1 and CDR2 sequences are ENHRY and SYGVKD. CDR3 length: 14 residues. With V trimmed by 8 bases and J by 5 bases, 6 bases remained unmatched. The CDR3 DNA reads TGTGCCATCGGGACAGGGGGCTCGGTGGAGACCCAGTACTTC. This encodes CAIGTGGSVETQYF.